In this sample, the clone carrying this T cell receptor beta chain turned up once. What it recognizes is unknown. The data were produced by immunoSEQ multiplex PCR, yet TCRdb's version contains in-frame clones alone and is incomplete. Found here are fewer than 80,000 clones, less than 85% of them singletons; the top ten hold 23%. This entry belongs to a study of T cell responses to AZD1222 COVID-19 vaccine. Study results and caveats: Unmutated variant regions are reportedly targeted by nearly half of spike-specific TCRs. Donors were chiefly white British, with a greater number of females, and clonal diversity was perhaps underestimated.

The V end was cut by 0 bases, the J end by 7 bases, with 9 bases between. The CDR3 extends over 14 amino acids. Germline assignment: CDR1 SGHDN and CDR2 FVKESK. This receptor was obtained from an adult in good health. The sequencing here drew on peripheral blood, taken on day 0 of MenACWY control vaccination. V and J are TRBV14 and TRBJ1-4; D is ambiguous. CDR3 DNA sequence: TGTGCCAGCAGCCAAGATACGGGAGGTGAAAAACTGTTTTTT. This gives the protein CASSQDTGGEKLFF.